This TCR beta chain is from a study of beta chain features in type 1 diabetes. Sorting with CD45RO/CCR7/CD25/CD127/CD95/CD27 yielded naive, central memory, regulatory and stem-like memory CD4+ cells. Of the isolated RNA, all was reverse transcribed, and so the sequenced material was expressed TCRB transcripts. Here immunoSEQ multiplex PCR was the method, and the copy in TCRdb shows in-frame clones only, minus some. The repertoire has fewer than 650,000 clones, roughly a sixth of them found once; the top ten carry 0.09% to 0.095%. In germline, CDR1 is SGHNT, CDR2 YYREEE (reference sequence). The ends lost 5 bases at V and 5 bases at J; junction bases unmatched: 8. The CDR3 contains 15 residues.

The receptor comes from a man aged 18 to 35 in good health. V is TRBV5-4 and J is TRBJ2-1; the match to TRBD1 covers 9 bases. Specimen: naive CD4+ T cells from blood. The CDR3 DNA sequence: TGTGCCAGCAGTTCCGACAGGGGGAGCCACAATGAGCAGTTCTTC. It specifies CASSSDRGSHNEQFF.